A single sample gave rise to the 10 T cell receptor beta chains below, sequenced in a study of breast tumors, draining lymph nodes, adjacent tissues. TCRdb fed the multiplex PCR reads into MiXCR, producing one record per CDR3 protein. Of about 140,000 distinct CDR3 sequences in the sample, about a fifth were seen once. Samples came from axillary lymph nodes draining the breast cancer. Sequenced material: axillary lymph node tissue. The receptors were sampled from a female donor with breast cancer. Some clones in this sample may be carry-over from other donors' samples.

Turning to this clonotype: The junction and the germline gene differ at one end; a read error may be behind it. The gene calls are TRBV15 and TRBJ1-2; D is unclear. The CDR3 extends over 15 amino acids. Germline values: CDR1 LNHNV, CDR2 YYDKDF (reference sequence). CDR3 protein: CATSRDPGANYGHTF. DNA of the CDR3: TGTGCCACCAGCAGAGATCCAGGAGCTAACTATGGCCACACCTTC.

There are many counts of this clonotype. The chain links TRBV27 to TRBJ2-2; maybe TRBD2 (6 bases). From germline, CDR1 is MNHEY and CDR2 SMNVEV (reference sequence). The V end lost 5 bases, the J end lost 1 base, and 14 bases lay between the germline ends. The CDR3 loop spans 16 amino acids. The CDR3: CASSLDVSGNTGELFF. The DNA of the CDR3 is TGTGCCAGCAGTCTTGACGTTAGCGGGAACACCGGGGAGCTGTTTTTT.

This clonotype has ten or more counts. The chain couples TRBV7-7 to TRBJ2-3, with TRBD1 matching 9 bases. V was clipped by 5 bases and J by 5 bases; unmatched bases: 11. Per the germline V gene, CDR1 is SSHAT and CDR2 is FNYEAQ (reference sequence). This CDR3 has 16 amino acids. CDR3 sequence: CASSPGTGSAGDTQYF. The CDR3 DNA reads TGTGCCAGCAGCCCCGGGACAGGGTCTGCGGGAGATACGCAGTATTTT.

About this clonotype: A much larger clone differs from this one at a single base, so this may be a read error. The CDR3: CSAGQRGETGELLF. CDR3 coding DNA: TGCAGCGCCGGACAGCGGGGGGAGACCGGGGAGCTGCTTTTT. V and J are TRBV29-1 and TRBJ2-2; 9 nucleotides agree with TRBD2. CDR3 length: 14 residues. The germline gives CDR1 SQVTM, CDR2 ANQGSEA.

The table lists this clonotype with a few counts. CDR3 protein: CASTRTSGMETQYF. The DNA for the CDR3 is TGTGCCAGCACCCGGACTAGCGGGATGGAGACCCAGTACTTC. The chain is built from TRBV28 and TRBJ2-5, with 12 bases matching TRBD2. The ends lost 7 bases at V and 5 bases at J; junction bases unmatched: 5. Germline-derived CDR1 and CDR2 are MDHEN and SYDVKM. The CDR3 consists of 14 residues.

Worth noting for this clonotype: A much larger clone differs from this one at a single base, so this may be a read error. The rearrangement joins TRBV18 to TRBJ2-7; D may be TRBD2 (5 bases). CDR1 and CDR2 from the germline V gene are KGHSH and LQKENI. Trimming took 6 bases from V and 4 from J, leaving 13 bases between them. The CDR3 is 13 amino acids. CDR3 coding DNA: TGTGCCAGCTCGGAACAACGAGGGTACGAGCAGTACTTC. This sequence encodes CASSEQRGYEQYF.

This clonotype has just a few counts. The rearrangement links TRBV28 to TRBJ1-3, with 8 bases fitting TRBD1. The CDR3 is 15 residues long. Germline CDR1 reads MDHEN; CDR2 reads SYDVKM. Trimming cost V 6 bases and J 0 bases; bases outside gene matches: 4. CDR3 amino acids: CASSRQGRSGNTIYF. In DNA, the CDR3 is TGTGCCAGCAGCCGACAGGGGCGCTCTGGAAACACCATATATTTT.

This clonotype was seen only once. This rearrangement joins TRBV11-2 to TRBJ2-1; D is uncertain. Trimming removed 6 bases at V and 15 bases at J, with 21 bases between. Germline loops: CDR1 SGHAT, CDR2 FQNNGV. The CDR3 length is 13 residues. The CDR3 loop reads CASRSGTYNGRFF. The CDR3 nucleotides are TGTGCCAGCAGATCCGGAACCTACAATGGGCGGTTCTTC.

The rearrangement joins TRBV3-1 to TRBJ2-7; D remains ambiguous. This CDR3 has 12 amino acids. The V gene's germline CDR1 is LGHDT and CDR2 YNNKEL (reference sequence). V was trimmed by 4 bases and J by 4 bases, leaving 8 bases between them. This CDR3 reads CASSLQRYEQYF. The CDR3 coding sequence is TGTGCCAGCAGCCTACAGAGATACGAGCAGTACTTC.

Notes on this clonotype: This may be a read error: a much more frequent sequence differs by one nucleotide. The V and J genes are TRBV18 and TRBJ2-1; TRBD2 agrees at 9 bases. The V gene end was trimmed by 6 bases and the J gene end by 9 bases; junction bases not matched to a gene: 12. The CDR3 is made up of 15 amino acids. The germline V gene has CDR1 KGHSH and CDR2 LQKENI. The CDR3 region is CASSVTSGGPSEQFF. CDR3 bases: TGTGCCAGCTCCGTGACTAGCGGAGGCCCAAGTGAGCAGTTCTTC.